Following are 27 T cell receptor beta chains from one sample sequenced in a study of blood T cell repertoires in COVID-19. Using immunoSEQ multiplex PCR, the repertoire was profiled, and TCRdb retains in-frame clones only, with some absent. The repertoire includes tens of thousands of clones, roughly 80% of them detected once, and roughly 11% sits in the top ten. Sample: peripheral blood. The receptors shown here come from a human donor in a cohort sampled during active COVID-19.

The chain carries TRBV19 and TRBJ1-2, with 8 bases aligning to TRBD1. V was clipped by 0 bases and J by 6 bases; unmatched bases: 9. The germline CDR1 and CDR2 sequences are LNHDA and SQIVND (reference sequence). The CDR3 is 16 amino acids. This CDR3 reads CASSIDRRQGTNGYTF. The DNA of the CDR3 is TGTGCCAGTAGTATAGATCGAAGACAGGGGACGAATGGCTACACCTTC.

This sequence joins TRBV7-6 and TRBJ1-2; the D gene is possibly TRBD1 (6 bases). From germline, CDR1 is SGHVS and CDR2 FNYEAQ. The CDR3 loop spans 14 amino acids. V was shortened by 5 bases and J by 5 bases, with 15 bases between the two germline ends. The CDR3 DNA reads TGTGCCAGCAGCCATCAGCAGGGGCGGTATGGCTACACCTTC. Protein: CASSHQQGRYGYTF.

This chain links TRBV28 with TRBJ1-2; 7 bases agree with TRBD1. This CDR3 is 16 amino acids long. Per the germline V gene, CDR1 is MDHEN and CDR2 is SYDVKM. After removal of 1 base from V and 0 bases from J, the junction contained 5 bases not matched to a gene. CDR3 DNA sequence: TGTGCCAGCAGTTTATCGGGGGACAGTCCTAACTATGGCTACACCTTC. It specifies CASSLSGDSPNYGYTF.

This clone was recorded only once. The rearrangement uses TRBV7-2 and TRBJ2-2; a weak D match, TRBD2 (5 bases). Germline CDR1 SGHTA, CDR2 FQGNSA. The V and J ends lost 6 bases and 5 bases respectively, with 16 bases between them. CDR3 length equals 15 residues. The CDR3 DNA sequence: TGTGCCAGCAGTCCTCGGGGATTGGAGACCGGGGAGCTGTTTTTT. This sequence encodes CASSPRGLETGELFF.

The chain couples TRBV20-1 to TRBJ2-1; D might be TRBD1 (6 bases). Trimming removed 3 bases from V and 0 bases from J, with 15 bases in between. The germline gives CDR1 DFQATT, CDR2 SNEGSKA (reference sequence). This CDR3 comprises 16 residues. The CDR3 nucleotides are TGCAGTGCTAGTTGGCCCGGACAGCACTCCTACAATGAGCAGTTCTTC. Its protein product is CSASWPGQHSYNEQFF.

The chain carries TRBV19 and TRBJ2-2; tentative D call: TRBD1 (6 bases). The CDR3 totals 15 residues. CDR1 is LNHDA and CDR2 is SQIVND in the germline V gene (reference sequence). V was cut by 5 bases and J by 4 bases, with 14 bases left in between. CDR3 nucleotides: TGTGCCAGTAGTTCCAACAGGGTGGGCACCGGGGAGCTGTTTTTT. Encoded protein: CASSSNRVGTGELFF.

This clone is a singleton in its sample. V usage is TRBV7-6 and J usage is TRBJ2-7, with D possibly matching TRBD2 (6 bases). Germline V gene lookup returns CDR1 SGHVS and CDR2 FNYEAQ. Trimming took off 5 bases at V and 0 bases at J, with 8 bases between the two ends. This CDR3 has 13 residues. This chain's CDR3 is CASSPGGSYEQYF. In DNA form, the CDR3 reads TGTGCCAGCAGCCCCGGGGGCTCCTACGAGCAGTACTTC.

V and J are TRBV6-1 and TRBJ2-3, with D possibly TRBD2 on 6 matching bases. Trimming removed 3 bases at V and 6 bases at J, with 10 bases between. Per germline, CDR1 MNHNS and CDR2 SASEGT. CDR3 length: 13 residues. The DNA for the CDR3 is TGTGCCAGCAGTGAGGCGGGGTCGGATACGCAGTATTTT. Amino acids: CASSEAGSDTQYF.

The chain has TRBV7-2 and TRBJ1-2, with a possible D match to TRBD1 (5 bases). Trimming stripped 2 bases from V and 8 bases from J, with 21 bases between. Germline V gene data show CDR1 as SGHTA and CDR2 as FQGNSA. This CDR3 is 16 amino acids long. CDR3 DNA sequence: TGTGCCAGCAGCTTAAAGTCAAGCGGGGACGTTCACGGCTACACCTTC. This sequence encodes CASSLKSSGDVHGYTF.

The chain couples TRBV7-9 to TRBJ2-1, with 8 positions matching TRBD2. V shed 3 bases and J 8 bases; nucleotides not matched to a gene: 9. CDR1 SEHNR and CDR2 FQNEAQ come from the germline V gene (reference sequence). The CDR3 is made up of 15 amino acids. CDR3 nucleotides: TGTGCCAGCAGCTTGTATCGGGGGGGCGTCGATGAGCAGTTCTTC. Encoded protein: CASSLYRGGVDEQFF.

The genes are TRBV7-8 and TRBJ2-7; tentative D call: TRBD2 (5 bases). The CDR3 runs 14 residues. Trimming took off 0 bases at V and 3 bases at J, with 9 bases between the two ends. From germline, CDR1 is SGHVS and CDR2 FQNEAQ. Here the CDR3 reads CASSLAREIYEQYF. In nucleotides, the CDR3 is TGTGCCAGCAGCTTAGCGAGGGAAATCTACGAGCAGTACTTC.

The chain has TRBV7-6 and TRBJ1-1; TRBD1 aligns across 8 bases. J was trimmed by 1 base and V by 3 bases; bases with no gene match: 4. The CDR3 is 15 amino acids. From germline, CDR1 is SGHVS and CDR2 FNYEAQ. CDR3 nucleotide sequence: TGTGCCAGCAGCTTTAGACAGGGGAAGAACACTGAAGCTTTCTTT. As protein: CASSFRQGKNTEAFF.

Written as DNA, the CDR3 is TGCGCCAGCAGCTTTACGAGGGTAAACACTGAAGCTTTCTTT. It translates to CASSFTRVNTEAFF. The chain recombines TRBV5-1 with TRBJ1-1; the D is unclear. The CDR3 is 14 residues long. The germline V gene has CDR1 SGHRS and CDR2 YFSETQ. The ends were cut back, 2 bases at V and 2 bases at J, with 10 bases in the middle. Based on the CDR3 plus reference TRBV5-1 and TRBJ1-1, the full variable domain is KAGVTQTPRYLIKTRGQQVTLSCSPISGHRSVSWYQQTPGQGLQFLFEYFSETQRNKGNFPGRFSGRQFSNSRSEMNVSTLELGDSALYLCASSFTRVNTEAFFGQGTRLTVV.

This chain uses TRBV5-6 with TRBJ2-7; D perhaps matches TRBD1 (5 bases). CDR1 is SGHDT and CDR2 is YYEEEE in the germline V gene. V was trimmed by 3 bases and J by 1 base, leaving 11 bases between them. This CDR3 is built from 14 residues. The DNA of the CDR3 is TGTGCCAGCAGCTACATTGACAGTTCCTACGAGCAGTACTTC. Translation gives CASSYIDSSYEQYF.

The chain carries TRBV19 and TRBJ2-1, with D possibly TRBD1 on 7 matching bases. V was trimmed by 4 bases and J by 8 bases, leaving 27 bases between them. This CDR3 contains 18 residues. From germline, CDR1 is LNHDA and CDR2 SQIVND (reference sequence). CDR3 protein: CASSTGQANRATGDEQFF. In nucleotides, the CDR3 is TGTGCCAGTAGTACAGGACAGGCAAATCGGGCTACGGGGGATGAGCAGTTCTTC.

This clone was detected only once. The chain is built from TRBV19 and TRBJ2-7; 9 bases map to TRBD1. The length of the CDR3 is 15 residues. The V segment lost 4 bases and the J segment 1 base; nucleotides outside the gene matches: 5. Germline CDR1 LNHDA, CDR2 SQIVND (reference sequence). CDR3 region: CASSNDRGGSYEQYF. The CDR3 bases are TGTGCCAGTAGTAACGACAGGGGGGGATCCTACGAGCAGTACTTC.

This clone was found once. The chain recombines TRBV27 with TRBJ2-7, with a tentative D call TRBD2 (6 bases). Trimming stripped 7 bases from V and 4 bases from J, with 14 bases between. The CDR3 has 13 residues. The V gene's germline CDR1 is MNHEY and CDR2 SMNVEV (reference sequence). Written as DNA, the CDR3 is TGTGCCAGCATTGGTAGCGGATCGTACGAGCAGTACTTC. It encodes CASIGSGSYEQYF.

This clone was detected only once. This chain uses TRBV2 with TRBJ1-2, with TRBD1 matching 8 bases. Per germline, CDR1 SNHLY and CDR2 FYNNEI. The CDR3 consists of 13 residues. Trimming at V came to 7 bases and at J to 3 bases, leaving 4 bases not matched to a gene. CDR3 loop: CASKSGQDYGYTF. The CDR3 nucleotides are TGTGCCAGCAAATCGGGACAGGACTATGGCTACACCTTC.

V is TRBV9 and J is TRBJ1-1; D remains unclear. CDR3 length equals 17 residues. V gave up 4 bases and J gave up 3 bases, with 22 bases separating them. Germline V gives CDR1 SGDLS, CDR2 YYNGEE. Written as DNA, the CDR3 is TGTGCCAGCAGCCCCAGAGGTGGATTCGGTGAATACACTGAAGCTTTCTTT. This encodes CASSPRGGFGEYTEAFF.

The sample holds one count of this clone. CDR3 nucleotide sequence: TGTGCCTGGACAGCACACGGAGACGGGAACACTGAAGCTTTCTTT. This encodes CAWTAHGDGNTEAFF. The chain uses TRBV30 and TRBJ1-1, with D uncertain. CDR1 and CDR2 from the germline V gene are GTSNPN and SVGIG (reference sequence). This CDR3 comprises 15 residues. V lost 4 bases, J lost 1 base, and 16 bases lay in between.

This sequence joins TRBV7-2 and TRBJ1-6; 8 bases agree with TRBD1. The CDR3 is 15 amino acids. From germline, CDR1 is SGHTA and CDR2 FQGNSA. The V gene end was trimmed by 0 bases and the J gene end by 15 bases; junction bases not matched to a gene: 10. The CDR3 region has the DNA TGTGCCAGCAGCTTAGCGGGACAGGCAACTCAACACCTCCACTTT. Residues: CASSLAGQATQHLHF. The variable domain in full, with the rest retrieved from reference TRBV7-2 and TRBJ1-6, is GAGVSQSPSNKVTEKGKDVELRCDPISGHTALYWYRQSLGQGLEFLIYFQGNSAPDKSGLPSDRFSAERTGGSVSTLTIQRTQQEDSAVYLCASSLAGQATQHLHFGNGTRLTVT.

This rearrangement joins TRBV28 to TRBJ1-5; 8 positions agree with TRBD1. Losses at the gene ends were 2 bases for V and 7 bases for J; bases not matched to a gene: 10. The CDR3 is made up of 16 amino acids. The germline CDR1 and CDR2 sequences are MDHEN and SYDVKM. The CDR3 DNA sequence: TGTGCCAGCAGTTTACCCGTGCAGGGGGCGGCCCAGCCCCAGCATTTT. It is translated as CASSLPVQGAAQPQHF.

The chain couples TRBV14 to TRBJ1-5, with D hard to call. V was trimmed by 4 bases and J by 0 bases, leaving 22 bases between them. This CDR3 is 19 amino acids long. CDR1 and CDR2 (germline): SGHDN, FVKESK. The chain's CDR3 is CASSPVGSSSRYSNQPQHF. In DNA form, the CDR3 reads TGTGCCAGCAGCCCCGTGGGCTCATCTTCCCGATATAGCAATCAGCCCCAGCATTTT.

The chain's CDR3 is CASRPGLAPYNEQFF. The CDR3 DNA reads TGCGCCAGCAGACCTGGACTAGCGCCCTACAATGAGCAGTTCTTC. J is TRBJ2-1 and V is TRBV5-1; 9 bases map to TRBD2. The length of the CDR3 is 15 residues. The junction had 5 bases not matched to a gene; V was cut back by 5 bases and J by 2 bases. Germline CDR1 reads SGHRS; CDR2 reads YFSETQ.

The genes are TRBV27 and TRBJ1-4; D remains unclear. V was cut by 3 bases and J by 4 bases, with 12 bases left in between. CDR1 is MNHEY and CDR2 is SMNVEV in the germline V gene (reference sequence). This CDR3 is 15 amino acids long. CDR3 in DNA: TGTGCCAGCAGTTTCATCGGACGGGATAATGAAAAACTGTTTTTT. This encodes CASSFIGRDNEKLFF.

The chain employs TRBV7-2 and TRBJ2-5; D perhaps matches TRBD1 (5 bases). With 2 bases removed from V and 3 bases from J, the gap between germline ends came to 13 bases. Looked up from germline, CDR1 is SGHTA and CDR2 is FQGNSA. This CDR3 contains 15 residues. The CDR3 DNA reads as TGTGCCAGCAGCTTATCTGGGGCCCGAGAAGAGACCCAGTACTTC. Encoded protein: CASSLSGAREETQYF. Together with reference TRBV7-2 and TRBJ2-5, the CDR3 gives the full variable domain: GAGVSQSPSNKVTEKGKDVELRCDPISGHTALYWYRQSLGQGLEFLIYFQGNSAPDKSGLPSDRFSAERTGGSVSTLTIQRTQQEDSAVYLCASSLSGAREETQYFGPGTRLLVL.

The CDR3 sequence: CASSLDRGRDGYTF. The CDR3, as DNA: TGTGCCAGCAGCTTAGACAGGGGGCGAGATGGCTACACCTTC. The chain is built from TRBV7-2 and TRBJ1-2; 9 bases align to TRBD1. Unmatched junction bases numbered 3, after V lost 1 base and J lost 6 bases. The CDR3 length is 14 residues. Germline V gives CDR1 SGHTA, CDR2 FQGNSA.